Listed below are T cell receptor beta chains from one sample, sequenced in a study of T cell clones after liver transplantation. Profiling relied on immunoSEQ multiplex PCR, and the TCRdb table lists in-frame clones only, not all of them. The sample has about 71,000 clones, 75% to 90% seen once; the top ten hold around 0.72%. The sample in question was CD4+ T cells from blood, obtained 12 months after liver transplant. All receptors derive from a human patient who received a liver transplant. Some T cells may trace back to the graft donor. The CDR3 runs from the conserved cysteine through the conserved F or W. For some rows the clone size is stated as once, few or many, or as a class when expanded; others skip it.

clone_size: .
v_call: TRBV4-2
j_call: TRBJ2-1
cdr3_aa: CASSQDNWEQFF

clone_size: .
v_call: TRBV4-3
j_call: TRBJ2-3
cdr3_aa: CASSQAPGGGTDTQYF

clone_size: few
v_call: TRBV21-1
j_call: TRBJ1-5
cdr3_aa: CASDYRGSNQPQHF

clone_size: .
v_call: TRBV10-3
j_call: TRBJ1-2
cdr3_aa: CATTPDSYGYTF

clone_size: .
v_call: TRBV5-6
j_call: TRBJ2-1
cdr3_aa: CASSWDTGQILNEQFF

clone_size: .
v_call: TRBV27
j_call: TRBJ2-1
cdr3_aa: CASSFKGQSYNEQFF

clone_size: once
v_call: TRBV5-1
j_call: TRBJ2-2
cdr3_aa: CASSLDGENTGELFF

clone_size: .
v_call: TRBV5-1
j_call: TRBJ1-4
cdr3_aa: CASSAHPGQGGNEKLFF

clone_size: .
v_call: TRBV28
j_call: TRBJ1-5
cdr3_aa: CASRELQGGGQPQHF

clone_size: .
v_call: TRBV18
j_call: TRBJ2-7
cdr3_aa: CASTELAGRSYEQYF

clone_size: once
v_call: TRBV6-5
j_call: TRBJ1-2
cdr3_aa: CASSLRDTQGYTF

clone_size: few
v_call: TRBV29-1
j_call: TRBJ1-2
cdr3_aa: CSVVGDLYGYTF

clone_size: .
v_call: TRBV2
j_call: TRBJ1-4
cdr3_aa: CASRGVEEKLFF

clone_size: .
v_call: TRBV9
j_call: TRBJ2-6
cdr3_aa: CASSIPGGRGGANVLTF

clone_size: .
v_call: TRBV27
j_call: TRBJ2-1
cdr3_aa: CASSRRTYASSYNEQFF

clone_size: .
v_call: TRBV4-3
j_call: TRBJ2-7
cdr3_aa: CASSQQTGTGAPYEQYF

clone_size: .
v_call: TRBV6-5
j_call: TRBJ2-3
cdr3_aa: CASRGLVAGTDTQYF

clone_size: .
v_call: TRBV20-1
j_call: TRBJ2-1
cdr3_aa: CSAIWNEQFF

clone_size: .
v_call: TRBV6-5
j_call: TRBJ1-2
cdr3_aa: CASSYGGNYGYTF

clone_size: few
v_call: TRBV10-3
j_call: TRBJ2-1
cdr3_aa: CAISAVIYNEQFF

clone_size: .
v_call: TRBV6-6
j_call: TRBJ2-6
cdr3_aa: CASSLSSGANVLTF

clone_size: .
v_call: TRBV2
j_call: TRBJ1-2
cdr3_aa: CASSGAGNNYGYTF

clone_size: .
v_call: TRBV19
j_call: TRBJ1-1
cdr3_aa: CASRTGQGAGTEAFF

clone_size: .
v_call: TRBV4-3
j_call: TRBJ1-1
cdr3_aa: CASSQESGSTETFF

clone_size: .
v_call: TRBV27
j_call: TRBJ2-7
cdr3_aa: CASSPGLGQGRFSYEQYF

clone_size: .
v_call: TRBV18
j_call: TRBJ1-1
cdr3_aa: CASSPLDREAFF

clone_size: few
v_call: TRBV7-8
j_call: TRBJ2-7
cdr3_aa: CASSLGTSEVKQYF

clone_size: .
v_call: TRBV28
j_call: TRBJ2-5
cdr3_aa: CAILGQGVGETQYF

clone_size: .
v_call: TRBV7-6
j_call: TRBJ1-2
cdr3_aa: CASSLEKAGTVYGYTF

clone_size: .
v_call: TRBV4-3
j_call: TRBJ2-3
cdr3_aa: CASSPLTSGFTDTQYF

clone_size: .
v_call: TRBV5-6
j_call: TRBJ2-1
cdr3_aa: CASSIYREIEQFF

clone_size: once
v_call: TRBV29-1
j_call: TRBJ2-1
cdr3_aa: CSAQGITNEQFF

clone_size: .
v_call: TRBV25-1
j_call: TRBJ2-3
cdr3_aa: CASRRASGRALSTDTQYF

clone_size: few
v_call: TRBV28
j_call: TRBJ1-4
cdr3_aa: CASSFRSRQGARGEKLFF

clone_size: .
v_call: TRBV11-2
j_call: TRBJ2-7
cdr3_aa: CASSLEPGRTYEQYF

clone_size: once
v_call: TRBV28
j_call: TRBJ2-7
cdr3_aa: CASSLGGDYEQYF

clone_size: .
v_call: TRBV27
j_call: TRBJ1-2
cdr3_aa: CASRGTSGAQGRDYGYTF

clone_size: .
v_call: TRBV2
j_call: TRBJ2-7
cdr3_aa: CASTKGEGARGEQYF

clone_size: .
v_call: TRBV6-5
j_call: TRBJ2-7
cdr3_aa: CASSYSSLHRGEQYF

clone_size: .
v_call: TRBV28
j_call: TRBJ2-7
cdr3_aa: CASSFGSHEQYF

clone_size: .
v_call: TRBV2
j_call: TRBJ2-7
cdr3_aa: CASAIGQGTYEQYF

clone_size: once
v_call: TRBV5-6
j_call: TRBJ1-5
cdr3_aa: CASSSGTGGMSPQHF

clone_size: .
v_call: TRBV18
j_call: TRBJ1-2
cdr3_aa: CASSGSGMDYGYTF

clone_size: .
v_call: TRBV7-6
j_call: TRBJ2-1
cdr3_aa: CASSLGAGMGNEQFF

clone_size: .
v_call: TRBV5-1
j_call: TRBJ2-2
cdr3_aa: CASGKELSRLGTGELFF

clone_size: once
v_call: TRBV11-2
j_call: TRBJ1-5
cdr3_aa: CASSLEEGRNQPQHF

clone_size: few
v_call: TRBV5-1
j_call: TRBJ2-7
cdr3_aa: CASSPWTRDLSYEQYF